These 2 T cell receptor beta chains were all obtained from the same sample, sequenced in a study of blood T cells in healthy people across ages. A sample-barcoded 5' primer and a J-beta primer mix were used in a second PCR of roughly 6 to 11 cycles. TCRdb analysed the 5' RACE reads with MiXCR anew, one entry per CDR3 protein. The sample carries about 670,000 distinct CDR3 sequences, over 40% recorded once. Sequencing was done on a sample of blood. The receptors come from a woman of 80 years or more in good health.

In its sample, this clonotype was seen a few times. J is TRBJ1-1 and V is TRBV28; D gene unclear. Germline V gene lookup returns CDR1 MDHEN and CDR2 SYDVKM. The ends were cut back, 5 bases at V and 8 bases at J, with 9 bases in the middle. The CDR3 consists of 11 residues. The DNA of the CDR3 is TGTGCCAGCAGTCATAAACCGGAAGCTTTCTTT. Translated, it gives CASSHKPEAFF. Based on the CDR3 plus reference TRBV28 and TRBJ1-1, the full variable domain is DVKVTQSSRYLVKRTGEKVFLECVQDMDHENMFWYRQDPGLGLRLIYFSYDVKMKEKGDIPEGYSVSREKKERFSLILESASTNQTSMYLCASSHKPEAFFGQGTRLTVV.

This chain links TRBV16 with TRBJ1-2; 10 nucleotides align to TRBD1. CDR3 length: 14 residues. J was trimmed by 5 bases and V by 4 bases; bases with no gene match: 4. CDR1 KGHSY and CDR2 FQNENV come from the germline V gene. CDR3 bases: TGTGCCAGCAGCCGTTCGGGACAGGGGTATGGCTACACCTTC. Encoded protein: CASSRSGQGYGYTF.